The rows below give T cell receptor beta chains drawn from one sample of a study of control samples from healthy donors and cancer patients. Using immunoSEQ multiplex PCR, the repertoire was profiled, and TCRdb retains in-frame clones only, with some absent. The sample records approximately 100,000 clones, roughly 78% being singletons. The specimen was blood. All receptors derive from a man aged 60 to 75 in good health. CDR3s include the opening cysteine and the closing phenylalanine or tryptophan. Fields, in order: clone size, D gene, J gene, V gene, CDR3 DNA, CDR3 protein. The D gene is left open where the match is weak. Size values are once, few and many counts, or a class for expanded clones, and some rows have none.

>.|.|TRBJ1-6|TRBV5-4
TGTGCCAGCAGGATGGAGGGGATTAATTCACCCCTCCACTTT
CASRMEGINSPLHF
>.|.|TRBJ2-3|TRBV4-1
TGCGCCAGCAGCCAAGATAGGGGGGGCCCCCTGAGGGATACGCAGTATTTT
CASSQDRGGPLRDTQYF
>.|.|TRBJ1-5|TRBV2
TGTGCCAGCAGTGAAACCCGACAGGTATTGTCGCAGCCCCAGCATTTT
CASSETRQVLSQPQHF
>.|.|TRBJ2-7|TRBV5-4
TGTGCCAGCAGCCCAGGGGGGCAGGGACACTACGAGCAGTACTTC
CASSPGGQGHYEQYF
>.|.|TRBJ2-7|TRBV21-1
TGTGCCAGCAGCAGAAAAGTGGGGGACAGGGGCCACGAGCAGTACTTC
CASSRKVGDRGHEQYF
>.|.|TRBJ2-4|TRBV11-2
TGTGCCAGCAGCGATGGACAGACATTAGCCAAAAACATTCAGTACTTC
CASSDGQTLAKNIQYF
>many|.|TRBJ1-3|TRBV3-1/TRBV3-2
TGTGCCAGCAGCCATCCATCCAGGGGTGGAAACACCATATATTTT
CASSHPSRGGNTIYF
>.|TRBD1|TRBJ1-2|TRBV27
TGTGCCAGCAGTTTGAAGACAGGGACTAATGGCTACACCTTC
CASSLKTGTNGYTF
>.|.|TRBJ2-5|TRBV28
TGTGCCAGCAGTTTAGTCTGGGAGAGCCGGTCGGAGACCCAGTACTTC
CASSLVWESRSETQYF
>.|TRBD1|TRBJ1-2|TRBV19
TGTGCCAGTCTAAAATCCGGGACAGGGGACGCCTATGGCTACACCTTC
CASLKSGTGDAYGYTF
>.|TRBD1|TRBJ2-1|TRBV4-1
TGCGCCAGCAGCCTAGACAGGGTCACCTTCAATGAGCAGTTCTTC
CASSLDRVTFNEQFF
>.|TRBD1|TRBJ1-1|TRBV11-2
TGTGCCAGCAGCTTAGCGACAGGGGGTTATTCTGAAGCTTTCTTT
CASSLATGGYSEAFF
>few|TRBD1|TRBJ1-6|TRBV9
TGTGCCAGCAGCGTAAGGGACAGGAATTCACCCCTCCACTTT
CASSVRDRNSPLHF
>.|.|TRBJ1-6|TRBV28
TGTGCCAGCAGTTTCCCGACCCTTAATTCACCCCTCCACTTT
CASSFPTLNSPLHF
>.|.|TRBJ1-3|TRBV10-2
TGCGCCAGCAGTGAATCCGCGACACCTGGAAACACCATATATTTT
CASSESATPGNTIYF
>.|.|TRBJ2-5|TRBV14
TGTGCCAGCAGCCGCAGGGAGACCCAGTACTTC
CASSRRETQYF
>.|TRBD1|TRBJ1-2|TRBV6-2/TRBV6-3
TGTGCCAGCAGTTTGGGGACAGCAGGCTACACCTTC
CASSLGTAGYTF
>.|.|TRBJ2-7|TRBV30
TGTGCCTCGGGCCGGACTACGGCCTACGAGCAGTACTTC
CASGRTTAYEQYF
>few|.|TRBJ1-5|TRBV6-6
TGTGCCAGCAGTTACAGAGTTAATCAGCCCCAGCATTTT
CASSYRVNQPQHF
>.|.|TRBJ1-1|TRBV4-2
TGTGCCAGCAGCCGAATCCCGGGACAGAACACTGAAGCTTTCTTT
CASSRIPGQNTEAFF
>once|.|TRBJ1-6|TRBV6-6
TGTGCCAGCAGTTACCGGGGGGGTTCCTATAATTCACCCCTCCACTTT
CASSYRGGSYNSPLHF
>once|TRBD2|TRBJ2-7|TRBV4-2
TGTGCCAGCAGCCAAGTGTATTCAGCGGGAGTTAACTACGAGCAGTACTTC
CASSQVYSAGVNYEQYF
>.|.|TRBJ2-3|TRBV6-5
TGTGCCAGCACCCTCGACAGGTCCAGCACAGATACGCAGTATTTT
CASTLDRSSTDTQYF
>.|.|TRBJ1-4|TRBV7-9
TGTGCCAGCAGCTACAGGGATGAAAAACTGTTTTTT
CASSYRDEKLFF
>.|TRBD1|TRBJ1-6|TRBV11-2
TGTGCCAGCAGCTTAAGGTCAGGGGGCGTTGGTTCACCCCTCCACTTT
CASSLRSGGVGSPLHF
>.|TRBD2|TRBJ2-7|TRBV7-9
TGTGCCAGCAGCTTAGTTGCGGGAGGTGACGAGCAGTACTTC
CASSLVAGGDEQYF
>.|.|TRBJ2-2|TRBV6-5
TGTGCCAGCAGGACCGGGAACACCGGGGAGCTGTTTTTT
CASRTGNTGELFF